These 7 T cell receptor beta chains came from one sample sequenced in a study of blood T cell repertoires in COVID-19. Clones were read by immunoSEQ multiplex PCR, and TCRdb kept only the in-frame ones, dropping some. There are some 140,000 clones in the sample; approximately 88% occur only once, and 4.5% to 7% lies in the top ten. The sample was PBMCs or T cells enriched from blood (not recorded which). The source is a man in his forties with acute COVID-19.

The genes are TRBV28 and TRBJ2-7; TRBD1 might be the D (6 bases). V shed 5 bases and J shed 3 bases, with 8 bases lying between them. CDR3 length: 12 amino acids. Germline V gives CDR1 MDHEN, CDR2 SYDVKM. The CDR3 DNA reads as TGTGCCAGCAGTGAGGGGGTCTACGAGCAGTACTTC. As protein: CASSEGVYEQYF.

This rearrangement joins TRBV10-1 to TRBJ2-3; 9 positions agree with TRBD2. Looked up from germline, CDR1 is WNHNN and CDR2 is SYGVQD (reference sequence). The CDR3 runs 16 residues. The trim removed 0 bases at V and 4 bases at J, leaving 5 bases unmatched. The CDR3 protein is CASSESRIAGADTQYF. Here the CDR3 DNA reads TGCGCCAGCAGTGAGTCGAGGATAGCGGGGGCAGATACGCAGTATTTT.

CDR3 nucleotide sequence: TGCGCCAGCAGCCCCCAGGGACTTCGGGGCTACACCTTC. As protein: CASSPQGLRGYTF. The rearrangement joins TRBV4-3 to TRBJ1-2; tentatively, D is TRBD1 (5 bases). Trimming shortened V by 4 bases and J by 8 bases, and 14 bases separated the two germline ends. Germline V gives CDR1 LGHNA, CDR2 YSLEER. The CDR3 is 13 amino acids.

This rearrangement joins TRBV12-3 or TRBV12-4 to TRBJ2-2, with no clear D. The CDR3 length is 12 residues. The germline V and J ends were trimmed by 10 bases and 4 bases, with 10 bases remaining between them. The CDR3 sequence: CAIRGITGELFF. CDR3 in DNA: TGTGCCATTCGCGGTATCACCGGGGAGCTGTTTTTT.

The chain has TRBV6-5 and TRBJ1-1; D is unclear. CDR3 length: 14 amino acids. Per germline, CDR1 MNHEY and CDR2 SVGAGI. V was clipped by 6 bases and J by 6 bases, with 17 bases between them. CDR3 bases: TGTGCCAGCAGCTATCAGGATGATCGGCCTGAAGCTTTCTTT. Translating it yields CASSYQDDRPEAFF.

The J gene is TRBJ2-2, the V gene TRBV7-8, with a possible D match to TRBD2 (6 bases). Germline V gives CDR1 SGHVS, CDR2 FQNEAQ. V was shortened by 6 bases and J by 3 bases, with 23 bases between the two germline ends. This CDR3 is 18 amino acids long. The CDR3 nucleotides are TGTGCCAGCAGATTAAAGGCGGGGACCCCGAGGTACACCGGGGAGCTGTTTTTT. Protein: CASRLKAGTPRYTGELFF.

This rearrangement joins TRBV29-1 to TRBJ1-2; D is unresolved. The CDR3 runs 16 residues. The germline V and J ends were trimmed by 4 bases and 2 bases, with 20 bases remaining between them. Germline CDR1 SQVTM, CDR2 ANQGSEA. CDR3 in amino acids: CSVVGPGGSPNYGYTF. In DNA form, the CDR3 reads TGCAGCGTTGTTGGGCCAGGAGGCTCGCCCAACTATGGCTACACCTTC.